Listed here are 27 T cell receptor beta chains from one sample, sequenced in a study of response to subunit inactivated influenza vaccine. One entry per CDR3 protein, called by TCRdb with MiXCR from the RT-PCR reads. The sample yields about 500,000 distinct CDR3 sequences, more than 15% seen once. The material sequenced was CD4+ T cells sorted from PBMCs, taken about 23 months after vaccination. The origin of the receptors is a man aged 50 to 69 who received an inactivated influenza vaccine.

The chain uses TRBV27 and TRBJ2-1, with D maybe TRBD1 (5 bases). The length of the CDR3 is 14 residues. Germline V gene data show CDR1 as MNHEY and CDR2 as SMNVEV (reference sequence). V gave up 5 bases and J gave up 10 bases, with 18 bases separating them. In nucleotides, the CDR3 is TGTGCCAGCAGTCCGACTGGAAGGGCAGGGGAGCAGTTCTTC. Translation: CASSPTGRAGEQFF.

This clonotype came up a few times. V is TRBV7-2 and J is TRBJ2-1, with TRBD2 matching over 8 bases. The CDR3 spans 14 residues. Germline CDR1 and CDR2: SGHTA and FQGNSA. V was clipped by 3 bases and J by 6 bases; unmatched bases: 4. This CDR3 is CASSLGLGSNEQFF. The CDR3 coding sequence is TGTGCCAGCAGCTTGGGACTAGGATCCAATGAGCAGTTCTTC.

J is TRBJ2-1 and V is TRBV7-8; the match to TRBD2 covers 12 bases. V shed 5 bases and J 3 bases; nucleotides not matched to a gene: 5. The CDR3 runs to 16 residues. Germline values: CDR1 SGHVS, CDR2 FQNEAQ. The CDR3 here is CASSPLTSGGYNEQFF. The CDR3 nucleotides are TGTGCCAGCAGCCCACTGACTAGCGGGGGCTACAATGAGCAGTTCTTC.

The V gene is TRBV12-3 or TRBV12-4, the J gene TRBJ1-5; the match to TRBD1 covers 8 bases. Losses at the gene ends were 5 bases for V and 7 bases for J; bases not matched to a gene: 7. The CDR3 covers 14 residues. CDR3 in amino acids: CASSRQGLRQPQHF. CDR3 nucleotide sequence: TGTGCCAGCAGTCGACAGGGGCTAAGGCAGCCCCAGCATTTT.

The CDR3 loop reads CASSRSRGDEKLFF. For the CDR3, the DNA is TGCGCCAGCAGTCGGAGCAGGGGCGATGAAAAACTGTTTTTT. The chain uses TRBV5-1 and TRBJ1-4, with a possible D match to TRBD1 (6 bases). CDR1 is SGHRS and CDR2 is YFSETQ in the germline V gene. This CDR3 spans 14 amino acids. With 5 bases removed from V and 6 bases from J, the gap between germline ends came to 14 bases.

This clonotype occurred a few times. CDR3 in amino acids: CAISDGYEQFF. The CDR3 nucleotides are TGTGCCATCAGTGATGGGTATGAGCAGTTCTTC. The chain is built from TRBV10-3 and TRBJ2-1; D is uncertain. The V and J ends lost 3 bases and 8 bases respectively, with 5 bases between them. Germline V gives CDR1 ENHRY, CDR2 SYGVKD. The CDR3 totals 11 residues.

In its sample, this clonotype was seen a few times. The rearrangement links TRBV29-1 to TRBJ2-3; 7 nucleotides align to TRBD2. The CDR3 extends over 13 amino acids. The germline CDR1 and CDR2 sequences are SQVTM and ANQGSEA. V lost 4 bases to trimming and J lost 3 bases; unmatched junction nucleotides: 4. The CDR3 coding sequence is TGCAGCGTTGGGACTAGAGTTACAGATACGCAGTATTTT. It codes for CSVGTRVTDTQYF.

The chain joins TRBV6-2 or TRBV6-3 to TRBJ2-7; D is possibly TRBD1 (5 bases). Germline V CDR1 and CDR2: MNHEY, SVGEGT. The CDR3 consists of 14 residues. Trimming cost V 1 base and J 3 bases, with 10 bases left between them. CDR3 nucleotide sequence: TGTGCCAGCAGTTACTTCAGGGATGGCTACGAGCAGTACTTC. Amino acids: CASSYFRDGYEQYF.

This rearrangement joins TRBV20-1 to TRBJ1-5; no clear D. V was cut by 3 bases and J by 4 bases, with 10 bases left in between. This CDR3 has 13 residues. Germline V gives CDR1 DFQATT, CDR2 SNEGSKA (reference sequence). The DNA of the CDR3 is TGCAGTGCTAGGTCGGCAGAGAATCAGCCCCAGCATTTT. It yields the protein CSARSAENQPQHF.

This clonotype was detected a few times. The rearrangement links TRBV25-1 to TRBJ2-5; weak D call: TRBD1 (6 bases). Germline V gene lookup returns CDR1 MGHDK and CDR2 SYGVNS. The CDR3 length is 13 residues. V was clipped by 7 bases and J by 5 bases, with 14 bases between them. The CDR3 DNA reads TGTGCCAGCAAACCCGGGACAAGGGAGACCCAGTACTTC. It translates to CASKPGTRETQYF.

In its sample, this clonotype was seen a few times. As DNA, the CDR3 is TGCAGCGTAAAGCGAAGCGATCTAACCTACGAGCAGTACTTC. Translation gives CSVKRSDLTYEQYF. The chain employs TRBV29-1 and TRBJ2-7; D gene ambiguous. Per germline, CDR1 SQVTM and CDR2 ANQGSEA. Deletions cut 6 bases from V and 2 bases from J, with 17 bases between. The CDR3 sequence is 14 residues long.

The rearrangement uses TRBV4-3 and TRBJ2-7; D is ambiguous. Germline assignment: CDR1 LGHNA and CDR2 YSLEER. V lost 1 base, J lost 3 bases, and 7 bases lay in between. CDR3 length equals 13 residues. CDR3 sequence reads: CASSQARDYEQYF. The CDR3, as DNA: TGCGCCAGCAGCCAAGCTCGAGACTACGAGCAGTACTTC.

This sequence joins TRBV29-1 and TRBJ2-2; TRBD1 might be the D (5 bases). The V gene's germline CDR1 is SQVTM and CDR2 ANQGSEA. V was trimmed by 7 bases and J by 4 bases, leaving 10 bases between them. There are 12 residues in the CDR3. The CDR3: CSADTITGELFF. For the CDR3, the DNA is TGCAGCGCGGACACTATCACCGGGGAGCTGTTTTTT.

The gene calls are TRBV7-2 and TRBJ2-5; TRBD1 matches 8 bases. CDR1 and CDR2 (germline): SGHTA, FQGNSA. The CDR3 is made up of 13 amino acids. J gave up 3 bases and V 6 bases, and 3 bases lay outside the gene matches. CDR3 sequence reads: CASRTTGEETQYF. The CDR3 DNA is TGTGCCAGCAGAACGACAGGGGAAGAGACCCAGTACTTC.

The rearrangement uses TRBV20-1 and TRBJ1-1; perhaps TRBD1 as D (6 bases). This CDR3 spans 16 amino acids. Germline lookup yields CDR1 DFQATT and CDR2 SNEGSKA (reference sequence). Between the trimmed V and J ends, which lost 0 bases and 1 base, there was a span of 15 bases. CDR3 DNA: TGCAGTGCTAGAGATTTGGCAGGGGCGGAGAACACTGAAGCTTTCTTT. Encoded protein: CSARDLAGAENTEAFF.

This clonotype was detected a few times. The rearrangement joins TRBV4-1 to TRBJ2-1; maybe TRBD2 (5 bases). CDR1 is MGHRA and CDR2 is YSYEKL in the germline V gene. The ends were cut back, 0 bases at V and 8 bases at J, with 11 bases in the middle. This CDR3 has 14 amino acids. CDR3 nucleotides: TGCGCCAGCAGCCAAGAACCTAGGCGGGATGAGCAGTTCTTC. It encodes CASSQEPRRDEQFF.

This clonotype occurred a few times. With a much larger clone just one base away, this may be a read error. This chain uses TRBV6-2 or TRBV6-3 with TRBJ2-2; 8 bases map to TRBD1. Germline CDR1 and CDR2: MNHEY and SVGEGT. The CDR3 runs to 12 residues. The ends lost 6 bases at V and 6 bases at J; junction bases unmatched: 0. CDR3 nucleotides: TGTGCCAGCAGGACAGGGGCCGGGGAGCTGTTTTTT. Encoded protein: CASRTGAGELFF.

The V gene is TRBV20-1, the J gene TRBJ2-7; D is possibly TRBD1 (5 bases). The CDR3 contains 14 residues. V was clipped by 1 base and J by 5 bases, with 15 bases between them. Looked up from germline, CDR1 is DFQATT and CDR2 is SNEGSKA (reference sequence). The CDR3 loop is CSARGGTGPDEQYF. The CDR3 DNA sequence: TGCAGTGCTAGAGGTGGTACAGGACCGGACGAGCAGTACTTC.

The chain employs TRBV15 and TRBJ2-1; no definite D call. The germline CDR1 and CDR2 sequences are LNHNV and YYDKDF (reference sequence). This CDR3 has 17 amino acids. V gave up 1 base and J gave up 0 bases, with 13 bases separating them. The CDR3 here is CATSRAYGRISYNEQFF. The CDR3 DNA follows: TGTGCCACCAGCAGAGCTTATGGACGGATCTCCTACAATGAGCAGTTCTTC.

This rearrangement joins TRBV28 to TRBJ2-3; D gene ambiguous. V shed 4 bases and J shed 5 bases, with 10 bases lying between them. The CDR3 has 13 residues. Germline V gives CDR1 MDHEN, CDR2 SYDVKM. CDR3 sequence reads: CASSSSFLDTQYF. The CDR3 coding sequence is TGTGCCAGCAGTTCGAGTTTCTTAGATACGCAGTATTTT.

This chain links TRBV5-8 with TRBJ2-3; D may be TRBD1 or TRBD2 (5 bases each). CDR3 length: 14 amino acids. Trimming cost V 4 bases and J 2 bases, with 11 bases left between them. Germline V gene lookup returns CDR1 SGHTS and CDR2 YDEGEE. The CDR3 is CASSEGTDTDTQYF. The CDR3, as DNA: TGTGCCAGCAGCGAAGGGACCGACACAGATACGCAGTATTTT.

This clonotype appeared a few times. The chain combines TRBV3-1 with TRBJ1-3, with a weak D call TRBD1 (6 bases). This CDR3 has 15 amino acids. Germline assignment: CDR1 LGHDT and CDR2 YNNKEL (reference sequence). The V end lost 4 bases, the J end lost 0 bases, and 10 bases lay between the germline ends. The CDR3 region is CASSPDRSSGNTIYF. In DNA form, the CDR3 reads TGTGCCAGCAGCCCCGACAGGAGCTCTGGAAACACCATATATTTT.

This clonotype was seen more than once but under ten times. The chain links TRBV27 to TRBJ2-1; weak D call: TRBD1 (8 bases). Germline V gene data show CDR1 as MNHEY and CDR2 as SMNVEV (reference sequence). V was trimmed by 5 bases and J by 6 bases, leaving 17 bases between them. This CDR3 region has 15 residues. The CDR3 region has the DNA TGTGCCAGCAGTATGGGGACAGGCGGGGGCAATGAGCAGTTCTTC. Protein sequence: CASSMGTGGGNEQFF.

The chain links TRBV3-1 to TRBJ2-3, with TRBD2 matching 9 bases. Germline V CDR1 and CDR2: LGHDT, YNNKEL (reference sequence). This CDR3 region has 13 residues. The junction had 6 bases not matched to a gene; V was cut back by 4 bases and J by 10 bases. The CDR3 region has the DNA TGTGCCAGCAGCCTAGCGGGGGACGAGTCGCAGTATTTT. Residues: CASSLAGDESQYF.

This clonotype came up a few times. The V gene is TRBV14, the J gene TRBJ1-1; D ambiguous. Germline loops: CDR1 SGHDN, CDR2 FVKESK. The CDR3 is made up of 14 amino acids. With 4 bases removed from V and 1 base from J, the gap between germline ends came to 10 bases. The CDR3 sequence is CASSRGRENTEAFF. The CDR3, as DNA: TGTGCCAGCAGCCGGGGTAGAGAGAACACTGAAGCTTTCTTT. Using reference TRBV14 and TRBJ1-1 for the parts outside the CDR3, the full variable domain is EAGVTQFPSHSVIEKGQTVTLRCDPISGHDNLYWYRRVMGKEIKFLLHFVKESKQDESGMPNNRFLAERTGGTYSTLKVQPAELEDSGVYFCASSRGRENTEAFFGQGTRLTVV.

J is TRBJ2-7 and V is TRBV6-1; D gene ambiguous. V gave up 6 bases and J gave up 1 base, with 13 bases separating them. From germline, CDR1 is MNHNS and CDR2 SASEGT. The CDR3 is 14 amino acids. CDR3 DNA sequence: TGTGCCAGCAGACCCCGGGCGGCTTCCTACGAGCAGTACTTC. It encodes CASRPRAASYEQYF.

This clonotype showed up just a few times. The chain has TRBV7-9 and TRBJ1-2; no clear D gene. The CDR3 is 13 amino acids. Germline CDR1 and CDR2: SEHNR and FQNEAQ (reference sequence). Trimming took 2 bases from V and 4 from J, leaving 8 bases between them. The CDR3 sequence: CASSLNSFYGYTF. The CDR3 nucleotides read TGTGCCAGCAGCTTAAACAGTTTCTATGGCTACACCTTC.